A single TCR beta chain is shown here with its context. The data were obtained in a study of T cell responses to AZD1222 COVID-19 vaccine. CDR1 and CDR2 from the germline V gene are SEHNR and FQNEAQ (reference sequence). This CDR3 spans 19 amino acids. Trimming cost V 4 bases and J 2 bases; bases outside gene matches: 7. Only in-frame clones appear in the TCRdb table, and some are missing; sequencing was by immunoSEQ multiplex PCR. This sample has 150,000 to 200,000 clones, with roughly 93% found just once. The TCR originated in an adult in good health. V usage is TRBV7-9 and J usage is TRBJ2-6; 14 nucleotides align to TRBD2. Sequenced material: peripheral blood, taken on day 0 of AZD1222 vaccination. CDR3 sequence (DNA): TGTGCCAGCAGCTCTGGGACTAGCGGGAGTTTTGCTGGGGCCAACGTCCTGACTTTC. Its translation is CASSSGTSGSFAGANVLTF. The whole variable domain, filled in from reference TRBV7-9 and TRBJ2-6, reads DTGVSQNPRHKITKRGQNVTFRCDPISEHNRLYWYRQTLGQGPEFLTYFQNEAQLEKSRLLSDRFSAERPKGSFSTLEIQRTEQGDSAMYLCASSSGTSGSFAGANVLTFGAGSRLTVL.